This paragraph covers one T cell receptor (beta chain) sequence. The data are from a study of T-cell reconstitution after alpha-beta-depleted transplantation in children. Unique molecular identifiers were built into the TCRbeta library. TCRdb reanalysed the PCR reads using MiXCR and keeps one entry per CDR3 protein. There are 360,000 or so distinct CDR3 sequences in the sample; roughly 22% occur only once, and 3.5% to 4% lies in the top ten. The CDR3 runs 11 residues. Between the trimmed V and J ends, which lost 5 bases and 14 bases, there was a span of 14 bases. The sequence was collected from a human donor who donated a stem cell graft to a child with acute myeloid leukemia. The sequenced sample was PBMCs from the stem cell graft donor, obtained from the stem cell graft. This chain joins TRBV12-3 or TRBV12-4 and TRBJ2-3; D may match TRBD1 or TRBD2 (5 bases each). CDR3 protein: CASSQRDRGYF. The DNA for the CDR3 is TGTGCCAGCAGTCAACGGGACCGCGGGTATTTT.